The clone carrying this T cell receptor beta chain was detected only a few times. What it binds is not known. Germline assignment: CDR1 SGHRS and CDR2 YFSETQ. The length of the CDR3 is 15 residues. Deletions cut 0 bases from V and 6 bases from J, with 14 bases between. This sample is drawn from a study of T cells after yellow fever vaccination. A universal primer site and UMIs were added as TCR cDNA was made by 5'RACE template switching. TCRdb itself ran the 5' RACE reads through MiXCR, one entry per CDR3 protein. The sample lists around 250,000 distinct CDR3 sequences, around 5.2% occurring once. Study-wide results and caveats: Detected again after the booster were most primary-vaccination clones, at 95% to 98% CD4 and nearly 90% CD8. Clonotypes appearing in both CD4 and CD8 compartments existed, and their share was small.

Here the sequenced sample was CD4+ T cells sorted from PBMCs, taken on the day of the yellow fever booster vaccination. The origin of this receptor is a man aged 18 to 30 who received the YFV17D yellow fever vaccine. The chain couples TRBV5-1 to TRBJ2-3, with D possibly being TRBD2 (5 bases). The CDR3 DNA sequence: TGCGCCAGCAGCTTGGCCGGCGGGTTCGGTGATACGCAGTATTTT. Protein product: CASSLAGGFGDTQYF.